This entry describes one T cell receptor (beta chain). This sample was taken from a study of blood T cell repertoires in COVID-19. Study-wide background: The samples span acute and convalescent COVID-19 from the United States, Italy and Spain. Sources were T cells, B-cell-depleted T cells, or PBMCs; the material itself was cDNA or gDNA.

In the source study's methods: Reference gene primer amplification gave estimated nucleated cell counts. Here immunoSEQ multiplex PCR was the method, and the copy in TCRdb shows in-frame clones only, minus some. For V, J and clone size, that table is used; D and trimming come from the DNA. The sample contains about 120,000 clones, 85% of which appear only once. The receptor was derived from a woman over 75 with acute or convalescent COVID-19. Sequencing was performed on peripheral blood.

CDR3 amino acids: CASSLQQSSYEQYF. The CDR3 region has the DNA TGTGCCAGCAGCTTACAACAGAGCAGCTACGAGCAGTACTTC. The rearrangement uses TRBV7-9 and TRBJ2-7, with D uncertain. Trimming removed 2 bases at V and 3 bases at J, with 11 bases between. The germline CDR1 and CDR2 sequences are SEHNR and FQNEAQ (reference sequence). There are 14 residues in the CDR3.